These T cell receptor beta chains were read from a single sample in a study of naive and memory T cell subsets. TCRdb passed the 5' RACE reads through MiXCR, listing each CDR3 protein once. This sample has 55,000 to 70,000 distinct CDR3 sequences, with roughly 6.7% found just once. These receptors all stem from a male donor in good health. CDR3s include the opening cysteine and the closing phenylalanine or tryptophan. The D gene is left open where the match is weak. Clone size is given for some rows only: seen once, a few or many times, or a class if the clone is expanded.

J gene,D gene,V gene,CDR3 length,clone size,CDR3 DNA,CDR3 protein
TRBJ2-2,-,TRBV2,14,-,TGTGCCAGCAAGGCCAGAGTTCTTTCCGGGGAGCTGTTTTTT,CASKARVLSGELFF
TRBJ1-1,-,TRBV29-1,13,many,TGCAGCGTTGAACCTGGGGCGGGTACTGAAGCTTTCTTT,CSVEPGAGTEAFF
TRBJ2-3,TRBD2,TRBV7-9,15,-,TGTGCCAGCAGCTTCGGGACTAGCCCTACAGACACGCAGTATTTT,CASSFGTSPTDTQYF
TRBJ2-2,-,TRBV28,16,many,TGTGCCAGCAGTCTCATCGGGACTTCTAACACCGGGGAGCTGTTTTTT,CASSLIGTSNTGELFF
TRBJ2-3,TRBD2,TRBV12-3/TRBV12-4,15,many,TGTGCCAGCAGTCTCATGGCGGGGGGCTGGGATACGCAGTATTTT,CASSLMAGGWDTQYF
TRBJ1-2,-,TRBV20-1,11,-,TGCAGTGCTGTCCACCTCTATGGCTACACCTTC,CSAVHLYGYTF
TRBJ1-1,TRBD1,TRBV5-1,14,-,TGCGCCAGCAGCTCGGGACAGGGCACGACTGAAGCTTTCTTT,CASSSGQGTTEAFF
TRBJ2-3,TRBD2,TRBV10-3,17,many,TGTGCCATCAGTGAGTCAACAGGACTAGTCTCCACAGATACGCAGTATTTT,CAISESTGLVSTDTQYF
TRBJ2-7,TRBD1,TRBV28,16,-,TGTGCCAGCAGGGTCGAGGTGACAGGGAACACCTACGAGCAGTACTTC,CASRVEVTGNTYEQYF
TRBJ2-5,TRBD2,TRBV20-1,15,medium-sized,TGCAGTGCTAAACCCCTCGCGGGGGGGCAAGAGACCCAGTACTTC,CSAKPLAGGQETQYF
TRBJ1-1,-,TRBV7-9,13,many,TGTGCCAGCGCCGTGGGCCTTTGGACTGAAGCTTTCTTT,CASAVGLWTEAFF
TRBJ2-3,TRBD2,TRBV29-1,14,many,TGCAGCGTCGAAAGACTAGCTAGCACAGATACGCAGTATTTT,CSVERLASTDTQYF
TRBJ2-7,TRBD2,TRBV18,15,many,TGTGCCAGCTCAACTCTGGGACTAGCGGGGGGCAAGCAGTACTTC,CASSTLGLAGGKQYF
TRBJ1-6,-,TRBV20-1,17,few,TGCAGTGCCCCAACACTAACAGCCAGCTCCTATAATTCACCCCTCCACTTT,CSAPTLTASSYNSPLHF
TRBJ1-1,TRBD1,TRBV5-1,14,few,TGCGCCAGCAGCTTGGTAGCAGGGGGTCGTGAAGCTTTCTTT,CASSLVAGGREAFF
TRBJ2-5,-,TRBV6-1,11,-,TGTGCCAGCAGTGAAATTCAGACCCAGTACTTC,CASSEIQTQYF
TRBJ1-5,-,TRBV4-1,13,few,TGCGCCAGCAGCCAAGCGTTTAATCAGCCCCAGCATTTT,CASSQAFNQPQHF
TRBJ2-1,TRBD1,TRBV7-9,18,many,TGTGCCAGCAGCCATAGCGCGACAGGGTTAATACTAAGGGGTGAGCAGTTCTTC,CASSHSATGLILRGEQFF
TRBJ2-1,-,TRBV7-6,15,many,TGTGCCAGCGGGTTAGGCCTGGGTCCTGGCAATGAGCAGTTCTTC,CASGLGLGPGNEQFF
TRBJ2-5,-,TRBV5-1,14,-,TGCGCCAGCAGCCTAACAGGGTACCAAGAGACCCAGTACTTC,CASSLTGYQETQYF